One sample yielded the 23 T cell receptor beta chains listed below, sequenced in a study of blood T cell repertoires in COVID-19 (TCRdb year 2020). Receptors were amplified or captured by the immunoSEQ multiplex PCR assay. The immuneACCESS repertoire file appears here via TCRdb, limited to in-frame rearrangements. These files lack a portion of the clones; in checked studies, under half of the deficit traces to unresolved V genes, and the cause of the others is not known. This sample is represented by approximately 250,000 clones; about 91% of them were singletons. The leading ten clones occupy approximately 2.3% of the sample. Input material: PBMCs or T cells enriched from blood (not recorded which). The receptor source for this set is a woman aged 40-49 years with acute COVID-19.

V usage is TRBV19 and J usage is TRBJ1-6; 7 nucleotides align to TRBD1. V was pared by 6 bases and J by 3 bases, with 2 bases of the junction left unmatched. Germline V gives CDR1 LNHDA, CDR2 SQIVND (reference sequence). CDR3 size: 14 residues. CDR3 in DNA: TGTGCCAGTAGGGGGACAGACTATAATTCACCCCTCCACTTT. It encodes CASRGTDYNSPLHF.

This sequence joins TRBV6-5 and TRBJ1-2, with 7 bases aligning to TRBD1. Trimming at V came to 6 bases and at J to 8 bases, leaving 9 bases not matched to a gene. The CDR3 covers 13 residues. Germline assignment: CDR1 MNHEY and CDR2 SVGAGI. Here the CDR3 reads CASRARDRGGYTF. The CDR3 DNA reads TGTGCCAGCAGAGCCCGGGACAGAGGAGGCTACACCTTC.

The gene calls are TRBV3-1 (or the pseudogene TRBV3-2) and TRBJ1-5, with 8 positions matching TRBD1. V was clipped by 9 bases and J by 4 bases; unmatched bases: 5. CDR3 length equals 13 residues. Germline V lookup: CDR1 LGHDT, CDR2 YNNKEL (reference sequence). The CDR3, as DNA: TGTGCCAGGTACAGGGGGGTAAATCAGCCCCAGCATTTT. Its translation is CARYRGVNQPQHF.

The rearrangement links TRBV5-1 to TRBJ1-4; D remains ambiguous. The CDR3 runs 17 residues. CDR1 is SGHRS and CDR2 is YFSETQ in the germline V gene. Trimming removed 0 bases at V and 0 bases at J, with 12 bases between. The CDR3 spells CASSLGAGLSTNEKLFF. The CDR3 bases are TGCGCCAGCAGCTTGGGGGCAGGTCTTTCAACTAATGAAAAACTGTTTTTT.

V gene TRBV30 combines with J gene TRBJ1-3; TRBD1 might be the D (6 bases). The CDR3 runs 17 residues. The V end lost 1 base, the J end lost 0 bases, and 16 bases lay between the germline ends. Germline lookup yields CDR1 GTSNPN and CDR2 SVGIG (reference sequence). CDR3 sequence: CAWSGGGGGASGNTIYF. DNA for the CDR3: TGTGCCTGGAGTGGGGGGGGCGGCGGAGCCTCTGGAAACACCATATATTTT.

The CDR3 DNA reads TGTGCCAGTAGAGAGGCAGCCCACACTGAAGCTTTCTTT. Amino acid sequence: CASREAAHTEAFF. V and J are TRBV19 and TRBJ1-1, with no clear D. The CDR3 spans 13 residues. V shed 6 bases and J shed 3 bases, with 11 bases lying between them. Germline V lookup: CDR1 LNHDA, CDR2 SQIVND (reference sequence).

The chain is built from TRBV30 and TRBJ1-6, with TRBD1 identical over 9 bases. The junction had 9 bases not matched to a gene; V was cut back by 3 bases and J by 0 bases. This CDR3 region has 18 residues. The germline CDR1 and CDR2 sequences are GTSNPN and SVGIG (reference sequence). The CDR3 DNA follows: TGTGCCTGGAGGGGACAGGGTGGCCTCTCCTCCTATAATTCACCCCTCCACTTT. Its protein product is CAWRGQGGLSSYNSPLHF.

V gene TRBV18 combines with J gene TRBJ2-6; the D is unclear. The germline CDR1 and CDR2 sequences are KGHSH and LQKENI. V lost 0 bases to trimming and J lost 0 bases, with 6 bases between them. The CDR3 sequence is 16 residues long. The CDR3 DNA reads TGTGCCAGCTCACCACCGTTCCGCTCTGGGGCCAACGTCCTGACTTTC. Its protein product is CASSPPFRSGANVLTF. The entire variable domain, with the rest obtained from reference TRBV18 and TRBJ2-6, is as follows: NAGVMQNPRHLVRRRGQEARLRCSPMKGHSHVYWYRQLPEEGLKFMVYLQKENIIDESGMPKERFSAEFPKEGPSILRIQQVVRGDSAAYFCASSPPFRSGANVLTFGAGSRLTVL.

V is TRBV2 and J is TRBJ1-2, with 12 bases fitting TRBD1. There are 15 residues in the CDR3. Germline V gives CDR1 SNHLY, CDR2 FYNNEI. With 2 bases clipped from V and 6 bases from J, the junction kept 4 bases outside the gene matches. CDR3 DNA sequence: TGTGCCAGCAGTGAATGGGGACAGGGGGCAAATGGCTACACCTTC. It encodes CASSEWGQGANGYTF.

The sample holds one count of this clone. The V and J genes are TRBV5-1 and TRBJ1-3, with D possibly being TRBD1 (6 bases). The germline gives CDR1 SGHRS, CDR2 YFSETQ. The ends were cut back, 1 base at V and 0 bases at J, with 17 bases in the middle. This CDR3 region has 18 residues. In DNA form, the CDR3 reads TGCGCCAGCAGCTTGTATGGGGACATCGGATTCTCTGGAAACACCATATATTTT. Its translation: CASSLYGDIGFSGNTIYF.

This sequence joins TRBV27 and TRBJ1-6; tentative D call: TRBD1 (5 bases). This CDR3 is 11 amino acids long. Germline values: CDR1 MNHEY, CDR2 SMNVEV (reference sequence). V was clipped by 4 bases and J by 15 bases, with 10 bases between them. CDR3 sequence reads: CASSSGHDLHF. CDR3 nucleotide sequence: TGTGCCAGCAGTTCCGGACACGACCTCCACTTT.

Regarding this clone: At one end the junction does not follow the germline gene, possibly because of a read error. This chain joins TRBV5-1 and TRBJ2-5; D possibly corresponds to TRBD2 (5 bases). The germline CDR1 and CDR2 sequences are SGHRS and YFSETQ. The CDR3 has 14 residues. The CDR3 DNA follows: TGCGGCAGCAGCCCGCGCGGGTCCCAAGAGACCCAGTACTTC. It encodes CGSSPRGSQETQYF.

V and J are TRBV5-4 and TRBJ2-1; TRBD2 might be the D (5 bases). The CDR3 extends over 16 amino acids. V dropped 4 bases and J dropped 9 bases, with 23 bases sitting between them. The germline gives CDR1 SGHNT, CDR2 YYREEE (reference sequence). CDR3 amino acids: CASSPHAGVMFAEQFF. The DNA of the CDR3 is TGTGCCAGCAGCCCACACGCCGGGGTTATGTTCGCTGAGCAGTTCTTC.

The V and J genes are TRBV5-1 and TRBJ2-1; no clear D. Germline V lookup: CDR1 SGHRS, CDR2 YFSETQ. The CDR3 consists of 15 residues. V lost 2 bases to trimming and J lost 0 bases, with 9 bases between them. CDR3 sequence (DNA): TGCGCCAGCAGCTTCCCCCTAGACTCCTACAATGAGCAGTTCTTC. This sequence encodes CASSFPLDSYNEQFF. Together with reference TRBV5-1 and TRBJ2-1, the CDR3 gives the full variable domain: KAGVTQTPRYLIKTRGQQVTLSCSPISGHRSVSWYQQTPGQGLQFLFEYFSETQRNKGNFPGRFSGRQFSNSRSEMNVSTLELGDSALYLCASSFPLDSYNEQFFGPGTRLTVL.

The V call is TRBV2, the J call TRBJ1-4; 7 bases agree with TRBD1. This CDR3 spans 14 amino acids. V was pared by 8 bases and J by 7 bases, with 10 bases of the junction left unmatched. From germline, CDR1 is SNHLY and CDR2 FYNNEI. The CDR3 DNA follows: TGTGCCAGCGCAACGACAGGGAAGAGTGAAAAACTGTTTTTT. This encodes CASATTGKSEKLFF.

The CDR3 reads CASTGEGDYGYTF. For the CDR3, the DNA is TGTGCCAGCACCGGGGAGGGGGACTATGGCTACACCTTC. The chain joins TRBV18 to TRBJ1-2, with D maybe TRBD1 (6 bases). Trimming left V 8 bases short and J 3 bases short, with 13 bases between. Germline-derived CDR1 and CDR2 are KGHSH and LQKENI. The CDR3 spans 13 residues.

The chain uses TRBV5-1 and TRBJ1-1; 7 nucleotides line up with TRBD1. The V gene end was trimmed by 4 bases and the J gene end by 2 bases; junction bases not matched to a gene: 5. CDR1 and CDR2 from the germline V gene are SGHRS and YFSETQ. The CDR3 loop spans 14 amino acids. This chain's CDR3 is CASSTGQPNTEAFF. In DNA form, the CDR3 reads TGCGCCAGCAGCACGGGACAGCCAAACACTGAAGCTTTCTTT.

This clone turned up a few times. CDR3 in amino acids: CASSLSPRQENTEAFF. The CDR3 DNA reads as TGTGCCAGCAGCCTATCCCCCCGGCAGGAGAACACTGAAGCTTTCTTT. The chain carries TRBV7-9 and TRBJ1-1, with D unclear. The CDR3 extends over 16 amino acids. The V and J ends lost 5 bases and 1 base respectively, with 17 bases between them. CDR1 is SEHNR, CDR2 FQNEAQ, per germline (reference sequence).

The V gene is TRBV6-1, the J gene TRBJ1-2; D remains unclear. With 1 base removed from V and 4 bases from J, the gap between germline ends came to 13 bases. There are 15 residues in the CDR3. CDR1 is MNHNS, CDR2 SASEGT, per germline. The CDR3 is CASSEGWASSYGYTF. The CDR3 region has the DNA TGTGCCAGCAGTGAAGGGTGGGCTTCCTCCTATGGCTACACCTTC.

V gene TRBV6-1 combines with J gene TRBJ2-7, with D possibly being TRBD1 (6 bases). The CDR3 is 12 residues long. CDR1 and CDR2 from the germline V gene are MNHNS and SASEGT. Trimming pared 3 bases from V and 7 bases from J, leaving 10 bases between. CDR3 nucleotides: TGTGCCAGCAGTGATAACAGGGTGGAGCAGTACTTC. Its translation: CASSDNRVEQYF.

The CDR3 sequence: CASSLGQGVSYEQYF. CDR3 DNA: TGCGCCAGCAGCTTGGGGCAGGGCGTAAGCTACGAGCAGTACTTC. The chain joins TRBV5-1 to TRBJ2-7, with D perhaps matching TRBD1 (5 bases). CDR3 length equals 15 residues. The V gene's germline CDR1 is SGHRS and CDR2 YFSETQ. V dropped 0 bases and J dropped 3 bases, with 13 bases sitting between them.

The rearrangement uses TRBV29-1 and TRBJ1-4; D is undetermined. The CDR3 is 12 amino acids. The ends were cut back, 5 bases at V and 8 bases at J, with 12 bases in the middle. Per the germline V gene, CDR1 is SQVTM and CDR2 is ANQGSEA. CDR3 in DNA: TGCAGCGTTACGACCCCGGGGGAAAAACTGTTTTTT. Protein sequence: CSVTTPGEKLFF.

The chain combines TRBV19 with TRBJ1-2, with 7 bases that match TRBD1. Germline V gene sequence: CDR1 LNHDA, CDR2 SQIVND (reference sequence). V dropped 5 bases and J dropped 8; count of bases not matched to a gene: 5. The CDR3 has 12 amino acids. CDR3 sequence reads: CASSDRVRGYTF. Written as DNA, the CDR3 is TGTGCCAGTAGTGACAGGGTTCGCGGCTACACCTTC.